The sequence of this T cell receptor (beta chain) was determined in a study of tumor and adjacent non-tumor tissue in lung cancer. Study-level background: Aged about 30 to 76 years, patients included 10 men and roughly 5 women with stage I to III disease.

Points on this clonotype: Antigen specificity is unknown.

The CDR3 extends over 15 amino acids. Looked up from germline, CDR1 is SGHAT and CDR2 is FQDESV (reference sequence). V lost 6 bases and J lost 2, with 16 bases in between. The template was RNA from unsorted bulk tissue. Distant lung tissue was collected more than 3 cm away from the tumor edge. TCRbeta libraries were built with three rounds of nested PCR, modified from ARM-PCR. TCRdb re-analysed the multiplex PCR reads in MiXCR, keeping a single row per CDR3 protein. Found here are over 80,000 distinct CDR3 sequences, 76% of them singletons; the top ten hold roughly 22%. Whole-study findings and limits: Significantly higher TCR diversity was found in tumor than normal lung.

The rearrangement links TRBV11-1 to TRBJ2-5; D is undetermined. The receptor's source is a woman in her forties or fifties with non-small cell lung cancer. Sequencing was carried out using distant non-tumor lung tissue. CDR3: CASSPSSPVQETQYF. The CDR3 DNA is TGTGCCAGCAGTCCTTCCTCGCCGGTTCAAGAGACCCAGTACTTC. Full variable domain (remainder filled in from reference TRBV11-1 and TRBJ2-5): EAEVAQSPRYKITEKSQAVAFWCDPISGHATLYWYRQILGQGPELLVQFQDESVVDDSQLPKDRFSAERLKGVDSTLKIQPAELGDSAMYLCASSPSSPVQETQYFGPGTRLLVL.